This TCR beta chain comes out of a study of blood T cell repertoires in COVID-19. Study-level information: In each case, the material was cDNA or gDNA derived from T cells, B-cell-depleted T cells, or PBMCs.

The data were produced by immunoSEQ multiplex PCR, yet TCRdb's version contains in-frame clones alone and is incomplete. Among 390,000 or so clones, 75% to 90% were seen once, and the ten largest hold 1.4% to 1.5%. The germline V gene has CDR1 SGHRS and CDR2 YFSETQ. This CDR3 region has 16 residues. The V and J ends lost 3 bases and 0 bases respectively, with 16 bases between them. The receptor's source is a woman between 25 and 40 years old with active or convalescent COVID-19. The chain has TRBV5-1 and TRBJ2-7, with a possible D match to TRBD2 (6 bases). The source material was peripheral blood. The DNA of the CDR3 is TGCGCCAGCAGCTGGGCGGAGGAGCGGGCCTCCTACGAGCAGTACTTC. As protein: CASSWAEERASYEQYF.